A single TCR beta chain is shown here with its context. The antigen is undetermined. cDNA reverse transcribed from extracted RNA served as the sequencing template. Only in-frame clones appear in the TCRdb table, and some are missing; sequencing was by immunoSEQ multiplex PCR. Of a few hundred thousand clones detected, roughly three fifths appear once; the ten largest clones hold approximately 4.9%. This CDR3 has 17 amino acids. The germline CDR1 and CDR2 sequences are SGHTA and FQGNSA. Trimming pared 3 bases from V and 1 base from J, leaving 18 bases between. The record originates from a study of CD8+ T cells in alopecia areata. Whole-study results and caveats: Scalp samples also contribute reads from the resident alphabeta T cells found in normal skin. Researchers reported that TCR sharing among patients proved less clear than in mice, possibly HLA-linked.

This chain uses TRBV7-2 with TRBJ1-1, with D possibly TRBD1 on 5 matching bases. The source is a human donor in good health. Sequencing was carried out using CD8+ T cells sorted from blood. Written as DNA, the CDR3 is TGTGCCAGCAGCTTCGGGGAAGTACGGGGCGCGAACACTGAAGCTTTCTTT. It encodes CASSFGEVRGANTEAFF.